This TCR beta chain was captured in a study of T cell repertoires in cytomegalovirus infection. Comment on this clonotype: Its antigen is still unknown.

Trimming took off 7 bases at V and 3 bases at J, with 12 bases between the two ends. This CDR3 has 13 amino acids. Germline V gives CDR1 LNHDA, CDR2 SQIVND (reference sequence). Via MiXCR, TCRdb re-called the reads, giving one row per CDR3 protein. The sample consists of some 590,000 distinct CDR3 sequences, just under 40% of them appearing once. The source is a human donor in good health (CMV status not recorded). Some clones in this sample may be carry-over from other donors' samples. The chain links TRBV19 to TRBJ1-1, with D tentatively TRBD1 (5 bases). The sequences come from cultured PBMCs, collected from culture after CMV antigen stimulation. This chain's CDR3 is CASKEQAYTEAFF. The CDR3 region has the DNA TGTGCCAGTAAGGAACAGGCATACACTGAAGCTTTCTTT.